The source of this TCR beta chain is a study of regulatory T cells in long-lasting Graves disease. Study-wide points: Patients whose Graves' disease persisted exhibited lower TCR diversity than those newly diagnosed. Persistent disease preferred TRBV28, TRBJ1-2 and TRBJ2-5; new disease, TRBV20-1 and TRBJ2-1.

The time point was: newly diagnosed GD, antithyroid drugs for less than 3 months. Extracted RNA from PBMCs served as the source of the TCR library. American Thyroid Association guidelines defined Graves' disease diagnosis. One endocrinology department in Xi'an, China, was where patients came from. The V end lost 3 bases, the J end lost 6 bases, and 12 bases lay between the germline ends. This CDR3 has 13 amino acids. Germline V gene sequence: CDR1 ENHRY, CDR2 SYGVKD. This clonotype was seen many times. The antigen is unknown. Building the TCR beta libraries relied on iRepertoire HTBI primers, and CDR3 regions underwent Arm-PCR. TCRdb re-analysed the multiplex PCR reads in MiXCR, keeping a single row per CDR3 protein. This sample has about 320,000 distinct CDR3 sequences, with 18% found just once.

This chain joins TRBV10-3 and TRBJ2-7; D gene unclear. The sequence was obtained from a female donor with Graves disease. Here the sequenced sample was peripheral blood mononuclear cells (PBMCs), taken at new diagnosis, from a patient treated with antithyroid drugs. CDR3 DNA: TGTGCCATCAGTGACCCATCAAAGGGCGAGCAGTACTTC. The encoded protein is CAISDPSKGEQYF.